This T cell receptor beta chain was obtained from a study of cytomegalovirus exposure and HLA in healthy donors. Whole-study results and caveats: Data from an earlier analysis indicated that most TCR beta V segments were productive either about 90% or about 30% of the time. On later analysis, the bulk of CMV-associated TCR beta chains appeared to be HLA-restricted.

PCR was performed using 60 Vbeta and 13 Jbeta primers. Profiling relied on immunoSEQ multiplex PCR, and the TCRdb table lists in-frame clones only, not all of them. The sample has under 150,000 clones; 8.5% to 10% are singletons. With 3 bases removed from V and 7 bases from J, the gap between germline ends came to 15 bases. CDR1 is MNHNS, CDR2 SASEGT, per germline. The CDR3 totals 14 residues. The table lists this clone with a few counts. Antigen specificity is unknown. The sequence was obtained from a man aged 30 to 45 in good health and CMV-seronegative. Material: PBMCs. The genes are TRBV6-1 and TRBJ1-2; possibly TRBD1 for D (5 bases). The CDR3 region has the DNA TGTGCCAGCAGTGATATCCGGGGGAGGCTTGGCTACACCTTC. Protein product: CASSDIRGRLGYTF.